The 25 T cell receptor beta chains presented below share a single source sample, sequenced in a study of PD-1 blockade in classical Hodgkin lymphoma. Profiling relied on immunoSEQ multiplex PCR, and the TCRdb table lists in-frame clones only, not all of them. The sample consists of about 98,000 clones, 92% of them appearing once. Every patient was affected by relapse after autologous stem cell transplantation, while exposure to brentuximab vedotin was not uniform. The material was peripheral blood mononuclear cells (PBMCs), obtained at baseline. The receptor source for this set is a human donor with classical Hodgkin lymphoma.

The CDR3 nucleotides read TGTGCCAGCAGTTTTCGACAGGGGGCGGATCAGCCCCAGCATTTT. Its translation: CASSFRQGADQPQHF. This sequence joins TRBV28 and TRBJ1-5; TRBD1 agrees at 10 bases. The length of the CDR3 is 15 residues. The V gene's germline CDR1 is MDHEN and CDR2 SYDVKM. V trimming: 3 bases; J trimming: 5 bases; junction bases outside the gene matches: 4.

The V gene is TRBV29-1, the J gene TRBJ2-7, with 9 nucleotides matching TRBD1. This CDR3 contains 11 residues. From germline, CDR1 is SQVTM and CDR2 ANQGSEA. This CDR3 reads CRGDRVYEQYF. The CDR3, as DNA: TGCAGAGGGGACAGGGTCTACGAGCAGTACTTC.

The chain uses TRBV2 and TRBJ2-7; 11 positions match TRBD2. V was clipped by 4 bases and J by 9 bases; unmatched bases: 11. This CDR3 region has 15 residues. Germline CDR1 SNHLY, CDR2 FYNNEI. CDR3 sequence: CASSGFSGRVPGQYF. CDR3 in DNA: TGTGCCAGCAGTGGGTTTAGCGGGAGGGTACCGGGGCAGTACTTC.

The chain carries TRBV27 and TRBJ2-7, with 13 bases identical to TRBD2. The CDR3 extends over 18 amino acids. V lost 9 bases, J lost 4 bases, and 18 bases stayed unmatched. Germline CDR1 and CDR2: MNHEY and SMNVEV (reference sequence). The chain's CDR3 is CASHIRGLAGPITYEQYF. For the CDR3, the DNA is TGTGCCAGTCACATCCGGGGACTAGCGGGACCCATCACATACGAGCAGTACTTC.

CDR3 in DNA: TGTGCCAGCAGCTGGGGGGGAGCAGGGATAGGCGAGCAGTACTTC. It yields the protein CASSWGGAGIGEQYF. V gene TRBV7-2 combines with J gene TRBJ2-7; 7 nucleotides align to TRBD2. The germline V gene encodes CDR1 SGHTA and CDR2 FQGNSA. J was trimmed by 6 bases and V by 4 bases; bases with no gene match: 12. The CDR3 loop spans 15 amino acids.

The chain combines TRBV19 with TRBJ2-7, with 8 bases fitting TRBD1. Germline V lookup: CDR1 LNHDA, CDR2 SQIVND (reference sequence). The CDR3 runs to 13 residues. V was clipped by 5 bases and J by 2 bases; unmatched bases: 2. The CDR3 DNA reads TGTGCCAGTAGTGAACAGGGGGCCTACGAGCAGTACTTC. Translating gives CASSEQGAYEQYF.

The chain carries TRBV7-9 and TRBJ1-4; 8 bases align to TRBD1. Germline V CDR1 and CDR2: SEHNR, FQNEAQ (reference sequence). With 3 bases clipped from V and 7 bases from J, the junction kept 4 bases outside the gene matches. This CDR3 contains 14 residues. This CDR3 reads CASSLTGAGEKLFF. DNA of the CDR3: TGTGCCAGCAGCTTGACAGGGGCGGGTGAAAAACTGTTTTTT.

V and J are TRBV7-2 and TRBJ1-1, with 7 bases that match TRBD1. The CDR3 covers 15 residues. Trimming removed 1 base from V and 8 bases from J; junction bases left unmatched: 10. Germline V gene sequence: CDR1 SGHTA, CDR2 FQGNSA. CDR3 region: CASSLGDRVIIEAFF. Here the CDR3 DNA reads TGTGCCAGCAGCTTAGGGGACAGAGTTATAATAGAAGCTTTCTTT.

The rearrangement uses TRBV5-4 and TRBJ1-1; 7 bases are a match to TRBD1. J gave up 1 base and V 5 bases, and 5 bases lay outside the gene matches. CDR1 and CDR2 (germline): SGHNT, YYREEE (reference sequence). This CDR3 has 14 residues. CDR3 loop: CASRYRGPNTEAFF. Written as DNA, the CDR3 is TGTGCCAGCAGATACAGGGGCCCGAACACTGAAGCTTTCTTT. The variable domain in full, with the rest retrieved from reference TRBV5-4 and TRBJ1-1, is ETGVTQSPTHLIKTRGQQVTLRCSSQSGHNTVSWYQQALGQGPQFIFQYYREEENGRGNFPPRFSGLQFPNYSSELNVNALELDDSALYLCASRYRGPNTEAFFGQGTRLTVV.

The chain employs TRBV19 and TRBJ2-5; TRBD2 might be the D (6 bases). The CDR3 is 15 amino acids. Trimming shortened V by 5 bases and J by 5 bases, and 18 bases separated the two germline ends. CDR1 is LNHDA and CDR2 is SQIVND in the germline V gene (reference sequence). The CDR3 DNA is TGTGCCAGTAGTTTTCCCGGGACTTGGGGGGAGACCCAGTACTTC. Translating it yields CASSFPGTWGETQYF.

This clone was recorded only once. The chain uses TRBV27 and TRBJ2-1, with 7 bases aligning to TRBD1. CDR1 is MNHEY and CDR2 is SMNVEV in the germline V gene (reference sequence). CDR3 length: 12 residues. The ends lost 2 bases at V and 10 bases at J; junction bases unmatched: 2. The DNA for the CDR3 is TGTGCCAGCAGTTTAACAGGGGCAGAGCAGTTCTTC. Its protein product is CASSLTGAEQFF.

The V call is TRBV15, the J call TRBJ2-7, with D perhaps assigned TRBD1 or TRBD2 (5 bases each). The V gene lost 8 bases and the J gene lost 1 base, with 12 bases spanning the gap. The CDR3 has 13 residues. In germline, CDR1 is LNHNV, CDR2 YYDKDF (reference sequence). CDR3 in amino acids: CATGDGDSYEQYF. DNA of the CDR3: TGTGCCACCGGGGACGGGGATTCCTACGAGCAGTACTTC.

The chain recombines TRBV19 with TRBJ1-4, with 12 positions matching TRBD1. The CDR3 sequence is 17 residues long. CDR1 LNHDA and CDR2 SQIVND come from the germline V gene (reference sequence). The trim removed 6 bases at V and 5 bases at J, leaving 10 bases unmatched. Here the CDR3 reads CASSPGTGGVMNEKLFF. DNA for the CDR3: TGTGCCAGTAGCCCCGGGACAGGGGGCGTGATGAATGAAAAACTGTTTTTT.

The rearrangement uses TRBV11-2 and TRBJ2-3; D ambiguous. From germline, CDR1 is SGHAT and CDR2 FQNNGV. Trimming removed 5 bases from V and 5 bases from J, with 11 bases in between. This CDR3 has 13 amino acids. CDR3 bases: TGTGCCAGCAGCCAGCCCCCCCGAGATACGCAGTATTTT. Its protein is CASSQPPRDTQYF.

This sequence joins TRBV18 and TRBJ2-5; a possible D gene is TRBD2 (5 bases). CDR1 is KGHSH, CDR2 LQKENI, per germline. Trimming shortened V by 3 bases and J by 1 base, and 12 bases separated the two germline ends. CDR3 length equals 15 residues. The CDR3 is CASSPRGRAQETQYF. The CDR3 DNA follows: TGTGCCAGCTCACCGCGAGGGCGGGCCCAAGAGACCCAGTACTTC.

This sequence joins TRBV27 and TRBJ2-3; TRBD2 matches 10 bases. V was pared by 2 bases and J by 6 bases, with 8 bases of the junction left unmatched. The germline V gene has CDR1 MNHEY and CDR2 SMNVEV (reference sequence). The CDR3 has 16 amino acids. The CDR3 loop reads CASSLASGRGVDTQYF. The CDR3 region has the DNA TGTGCCAGCAGTTTAGCTAGCGGGAGAGGGGTGGATACGCAGTATTTT.

The count of this clone is one. This sequence joins TRBV5-1 and TRBJ2-7, with 10 bases that match TRBD2. Germline lookup yields CDR1 SGHRS and CDR2 YFSETQ. V shed 2 bases and J 5 bases; nucleotides not matched to a gene: 4. The CDR3 has 14 residues. The CDR3 spells CASSFLAGENEQYF. The CDR3 DNA is TGCGCCAGCAGCTTCCTAGCGGGAGAGAACGAGCAGTACTTC.

The V and J genes are TRBV5-1 and TRBJ1-1; tentative D call: TRBD1 (6 bases). With 4 bases removed from V and 5 bases from J, the gap between germline ends came to 21 bases. This CDR3 contains 16 residues. Germline CDR1 reads SGHRS; CDR2 reads YFSETQ. CDR3 region: CASSEFLQGSGTEAFF. CDR3 in DNA: TGCGCCAGCAGCGAATTCCTACAGGGCTCGGGTACTGAAGCTTTCTTT.

The rearrangement joins TRBV6-5 to TRBJ1-3, with D possibly TRBD1 on 5 matching bases. The germline V gene has CDR1 MNHEY and CDR2 SVGAGI. Trimming took off 3 bases at V and 0 bases at J, with 9 bases between the two ends. The CDR3 is made up of 15 amino acids. The CDR3 nucleotides read TGTGCCAGCAGTTATGGTGGGGGCTCTGGAAACACCATATATTTT. Its protein product is CASSYGGGSGNTIYF.

The V call is TRBV7-3, the J call TRBJ2-7; D possibly corresponds to TRBD2 (5 bases). Germline V gives CDR1 SGHTA, CDR2 FQGTGA. Trimming shortened V by 1 base and J by 2 bases, and 9 bases separated the two germline ends. CDR3 size: 14 residues. The DNA of the CDR3 is TGTGCCAGCAGCTTAAACGCGGGTACCTACGAGCAGTACTTC. Its protein product is CASSLNAGTYEQYF.

The chain couples TRBV19 to TRBJ1-1; D is undetermined. The CDR3 has 13 residues. Trimming took off 3 bases at V and 2 bases at J, with 7 bases between the two ends. Germline lookup yields CDR1 LNHDA and CDR2 SQIVND (reference sequence). CDR3 nucleotide sequence: TGTGCCAGTAGTATCGGCGGTAACACTGAAGCTTTCTTT. Its protein product is CASSIGGNTEAFF. The entire variable domain, with the rest obtained from reference TRBV19 and TRBJ1-1, is as follows: DGGITQSPKYLFRKEGQNVTLSCEQNLNHDAMYWYRQDPGQGLRLIYYSQIVNDFQKGDIAEGYSVSREKKESFPLTVTSAQKNPTAFYLCASSIGGNTEAFFGQGTRLTVV.

V usage is TRBV25-1 and J usage is TRBJ1-3; no clear D gene. V was shortened by 1 base and J by 0 bases, with 10 bases between the two germline ends. The CDR3 has 16 amino acids. Looked up from germline, CDR1 is MGHDK and CDR2 is SYGVNS. As DNA, the CDR3 is TGTGCCAGCAGTGAATTTGGGAAGAGCTCTGGAAACACCATATATTTT. This gives the protein CASSEFGKSSGNTIYF.

The chain links TRBV7-7 to TRBJ2-5, with D tentatively TRBD1 (6 bases). This CDR3 is 17 amino acids long. Trimming shortened V by 5 bases and J by 2 bases, and 21 bases separated the two germline ends. Germline-derived CDR1 and CDR2 are SSHAT and FNYEAQ (reference sequence). The CDR3 DNA is TGTGCCAGCAGCCTGAGACCTGGACAGAGAATACAAGAGACCCAGTACTTC. This codes for CASSLRPGQRIQETQYF.

This clone was seen a single time. The rearrangement links TRBV9 to TRBJ2-7, with 7 bases lining up with TRBD1. Trimming removed 0 bases from V and 7 bases from J; junction bases left unmatched: 13. Per germline, CDR1 SGDLS and CDR2 YYNGEE. The CDR3 extends over 16 amino acids. Here the CDR3 reads CASSVAHGTVPSEQYF. CDR3 nucleotide sequence: TGTGCCAGCAGCGTAGCTCACGGGACAGTCCCCTCAGAGCAGTACTTC.

The chain employs TRBV19 and TRBJ2-3; D is tentatively TRBD1 or TRBD2 (5 bases each). CDR3 size: 18 residues. Looked up from germline, CDR1 is LNHDA and CDR2 is SQIVND (reference sequence). V lost 3 bases to trimming and J lost 3 bases, with 22 bases between them. In nucleotides, the CDR3 is TGTGCCAGTAGTATCCCAGGGCTAGCACGAACTGATACAGATACGCAGTATTTT. Protein: CASSIPGLARTDTDTQYF.